This T cell receptor beta chain stems from a study of T cell responses to AZD1222 COVID-19 vaccine. Study observations and caveats: Distributed over spike, vaccine-associated CD4 TCRs predominated at 160-218 and 743-854.

The CDR3 has 14 amino acids. Germline loops: CDR1 LNHNV, CDR2 YYDKDF (reference sequence). V was shortened by 1 base and J by 2 bases, with 6 bases between the two germline ends. TCRdb keeps only in-frame clones here, not all; method: immunoSEQ multiplex PCR. Of fewer than 85,000 clones in the sample, more than 75% were seen once. Only a few counts were recorded for this clone. Its target is unknown. This sequence joins TRBV15 and TRBJ1-5; tentatively, D is TRBD1 (5 bases). Sequencing used peripheral blood, obtained 28 days after the second AZD1222 dose. The sequence came from an adult who received the AZD1222 COVID-19 vaccine. This chain's CDR3 is CATSRGDGNQPQHF. The DNA for the CDR3 is TGTGCCACCAGCAGAGGGGACGGCAATCAGCCCCAGCATTTT.